This TCR beta chain is from a study of blood T cell repertoires in COVID-19. Overall study context: Some COVID-19 samples were acute and others convalescent; all came from the United States, Italy and Spain. PBMCs, B-cell-depleted T cells, or T cells provided the cDNA or gDNA that made up the material.

CDR1 and CDR2 from the germline V gene are SNHLY and FYNNEI. The CDR3 spans 14 residues. Trimming pared 3 bases from V and 0 bases from J, leaving 8 bases between. Per the original data handling: The assay estimated nucleated cells by amplifying reference gene primers. TCRdb's table, derived via immunoSEQ multiplex PCR, lists solely in-frame clones and lacks some. V and J calls and clone size are those listed in that table; D and trimming were worked out from the DNA. The repertoire holds around 94,000 clones, with approximately 86% as singletons. V gene TRBV2 combines with J gene TRBJ1-2; D is uncertain. The sequenced material came from peripheral blood. This receptor was identified in a man between 50 and 59 years old with active or convalescent COVID-19. CDR3 sequence reads: CASSDYRPNYGYTF. Written as DNA, the CDR3 is TGTGCCAGCAGTGATTACAGACCTAACTATGGCTACACCTTC. The variable domain in full, completed from reference TRBV2 and TRBJ1-2, reads EPEVTQTPSHQVTQMGQEVILRCVPISNHLYFYWYRQILGQKVEFLVSFYNNEISEKSEIFDDQFSVERPDGSNFTLKIRSTKLEDSAMYFCASSDYRPNYGYTFGSGTRLTVV.